This entry concerns a single T cell receptor beta chain. What this receptor recognizes is not known. It has no much larger one-base neighbor in the sample; base qualities were not kept. Genomic DNA was isolated from the sorted cells so that the TCRbeta CDR3 region could be sequenced. TCRbeta CDR3 regions were sequenced using the immunoSEQ Assay. TCRdb took over this immuneACCESS table, retaining in-frame rearrangements with V and J assigned. Such tables are incomplete; in checked studies, under half of the missing clones stem from an unresolved V gene, and the remainder is unexplained. The sample table lists approximately 30,000 clones, 90% of them with a count of one. The biggest ten clones account for 24% of the sample. The trial excluded patients who had a history of autoimmune disease or were on systemic immunosuppression. Peripheral blood for TCR sequencing was collected from all dose cohorts at baseline, on cycle 4 day 1, and on cycle 7 day 1. Samples came from an open-label, multicenter, first-in-human phase I dose-escalation trial of ivuxolimab. Adults with locally advanced or metastatic head and neck squamous cell, hepatocellular, melanoma or renal cell carcinoma were enrolled in the trial. CD4+ and CD8+ T cells were sorted separately from peripheral blood before TCR sequencing.

The sample originates from a study of OX40 agonist ivuxolimab in advanced cancers. About the full investigation: The costimulatory receptor OX40 (CD134) was targeted by ivuxolimab, a fully human IgG2 agonistic monoclonal antibody. The paper covers the monotherapy dose-escalation part of the phase I ivuxolimab trial, which included N ≈ 50 patients. Among the roughly 50 dose-escalation patients, some 20 had hepatocellular carcinoma, 15 or so melanoma, 9 renal cell carcinoma and 9 head and neck cancer. In the dose-escalation cohort, over 65% of patients were male, and the mean age was approximately 60 years, with a range of about 23 to 90. Peripheral TCRbeta sequencing aimed to test whether ivuxolimab altered TCR sequence diversity and caused clonal T-cell expansion. Patients were allowed to have had prior anti-PD-1, anti-PD-L1 or anti-CTLA-4 therapy, and approximately 40% of the dose-escalation patients had been treated with checkpoint inhibitors. Intravenous ivuxolimab was administered to patients every 2 weeks at six dose levels: 0.01, 0.1, 0.3, 1.5, 3 and 10 mg/kg. Partial responses occurred in three dose-escalation patients, of whom one had hepatocellular carcinoma and two had cutaneous melanoma. Paper-wide results and their limitations: Partial responders in the 0.1-3.0 mg/kg groups had among the lowest normalized peripheral clonal expansion, especially among CD8+ T cells. At doses of 0.1 to 3.0 mg/kg, clonal expansion of both CD4+ and CD8+ T cells in blood was seen between baseline and week 6. Low levels of normalized T-cell clonal expansion were also seen in some patients who did not respond. The antigen specificity of the peripheral T cells that underwent clonal expansion was not determined. After ivuxolimab, more expanded clones were found on average in CD8+ T cells than in CD4+ T cells.

From the germline V gene (reference sequence), CDR1 is MNHEY and CDR2 is SMNVEV. The CDR3 sequence holds 15 residues, the cysteine and phenylalanine included. Solely the CDR3 DNA is kept, with 45 bases framed from the first base. V was cut back by 2 bases and J by 2 bases, leaving a gap of 11 bases between them. The clonotype originates from an adult with an advanced solid tumor such as melanoma, head and neck, liver or kidney cancer. This sequence uses TRBV27 and TRBJ2-3; the D gene assignment is ambiguous. Sequencing used CD4+ or CD8+ T cells sorted from blood, obtained in a trial of the OX40 agonist ivuxolimab. CDR3 sequence: CASSLIADFTDTQYF. At the DNA level, the sequence is TGTGCCAGCAGTTTAATTGCAGATTTCACAGATACGCAGTATTTT.